The rows below give T cell receptor beta chains drawn from one sample of a study of blood T cell repertoires in COVID-19. Sequenced by immunoSEQ multiplex PCR; TCRdb stores in-frame clones only, minus some. The sample has 350,000 or so clones; over 85% are singletons. Sequencing was done on a sample of peripheral blood. These receptors originate from a woman between 55 and 75 years old with COVID-19, enrolled during active disease. The CDR3 runs from the conserved cysteine through the conserved F or W. The order of the fields is clone size, J gene, CDR3 length, D gene, V gene, CDR3 DNA, CDR3 protein. A D gene is named only where the DNA matches it firmly. Clone size is stated in some rows and not others, as once, few, many or a class when expanded.

abundance: .
j_gene: TRBJ1-2
len: 13
d_gene: .
v_gene: TRBV7-9
CDR3nt: TGTGCCAGCAGCAATCATGACAGCTATGGCTACACCTTC
CDR3aa: CASSNHDSYGYTF

abundance: .
j_gene: TRBJ1-2
len: 17
d_gene: TRBD1
v_gene: TRBV15
CDR3nt: TGTGCCACCAGCAGAGGGCCAGGGGGCAATATAGACTATGGCTACACCTTC
CDR3aa: CATSRGPGGNIDYGYTF

abundance: .
j_gene: TRBJ2-1
len: 14
d_gene: .
v_gene: TRBV21-1
CDR3nt: TGTGCCAGCAGCACCACAGGGACCTACAATGAGCAGTTCTTC
CDR3aa: CASSTTGTYNEQFF

abundance: .
j_gene: TRBJ1-2
len: 16
d_gene: .
v_gene: TRBV3-1/TRBV3-2
CDR3nt: TGTGCCAGCAGCCACCACGGAAGCGGTCACCGCTATGGCTACACCTTC
CDR3aa: CASSHHGSGHRYGYTF

abundance: .
j_gene: TRBJ2-3
len: 11
d_gene: .
v_gene: TRBV19
CDR3nt: TGTGCCAGTAGTGACAGAGGTACGCAGTATTTT
CDR3aa: CASSDRGTQYF

abundance: .
j_gene: TRBJ2-3
len: 19
d_gene: .
v_gene: TRBV4-1
CDR3nt: TGCGCCAGCAGCCAAGGCGAGGGCGGGGAACTCGTCCGACCAGATACGCAGTATTTT
CDR3aa: CASSQGEGGELVRPDTQYF

abundance: .
j_gene: TRBJ1-3
len: 12
d_gene: .
v_gene: TRBV2
CDR3nt: TGTGCCAGCAGTCGCCTAGGAAACACCATATATTTT
CDR3aa: CASSRLGNTIYF

abundance: .
j_gene: TRBJ2-5
len: 11
d_gene: TRBD2
v_gene: TRBV6-5
CDR3nt: TGTGCCAGCGGCGGGGGAGAGACCCAGTACTTC
CDR3aa: CASGGGETQYF

abundance: .
j_gene: TRBJ1-1
len: 12
d_gene: .
v_gene: TRBV6-6
CDR3nt: TGTGCCAGCAGTTTATCGAACACTGAAGCTTTCTTT
CDR3aa: CASSLSNTEAFF

abundance: .
j_gene: TRBJ1-6
len: 15
d_gene: TRBD1
v_gene: TRBV27
CDR3nt: TGTGCCAGCAGTTTAGGCGACAGGGACAATTCACCCCTCCACTTT
CDR3aa: CASSLGDRDNSPLHF

abundance: .
j_gene: TRBJ2-7
len: 15
d_gene: TRBD1
v_gene: TRBV3-1/TRBV3-2
CDR3nt: TGTGCCAGCAGCCAAGTGTGGACAGGGACCTACGAGCAGTACTTC
CDR3aa: CASSQVWTGTYEQYF

abundance: .
j_gene: TRBJ1-1
len: 14
d_gene: .
v_gene: TRBV6-5
CDR3nt: TGTGCCAGCAGTCCCTCCAGGGGGAACACTGAAGCTTTCTTT
CDR3aa: CASSPSRGNTEAFF

abundance: .
j_gene: TRBJ1-3
len: 14
d_gene: .
v_gene: TRBV7-8
CDR3nt: TGTGCCAGCAGCTTAGGGACGGGGGTCGACACCATATATTTT
CDR3aa: CASSLGTGVDTIYF

abundance: .
j_gene: TRBJ2-7
len: 15
d_gene: TRBD1
v_gene: TRBV5-4
CDR3nt: TGTGCCAGCAGCCGTCGACAGGGGGGGTTCTACGAGCAGTACTTC
CDR3aa: CASSRRQGGFYEQYF

abundance: .
j_gene: TRBJ1-3
len: 15
d_gene: .
v_gene: TRBV19
CDR3nt: TGTGCCAGTACCAAAGAGGGAGTCTCTGGAAACACCATATATTTT
CDR3aa: CASTKEGVSGNTIYF

abundance: .
j_gene: TRBJ1-2
len: 13
d_gene: TRBD1
v_gene: TRBV7-9
CDR3nt: TGTGCCAGCAGCCCGACAGGGATCTATGGCTACACCTTC
CDR3aa: CASSPTGIYGYTF

abundance: .
j_gene: TRBJ2-2
len: 17
d_gene: TRBD2
v_gene: TRBV5-4
CDR3nt: TGTGCCAGCAGCCCAACCAGCGGGGGGGCTACCACCGGGGAGCTGTTTTTT
CDR3aa: CASSPTSGGATTGELFF

abundance: .
j_gene: TRBJ2-3
len: 15
d_gene: TRBD1
v_gene: TRBV5-8
CDR3nt: TGTGCCAGCAGGCCACAGGGGGCGGGAACAGATACGCAGTATTTT
CDR3aa: CASRPQGAGTDTQYF

abundance: .
j_gene: TRBJ2-7
len: 13
d_gene: .
v_gene: TRBV6-5
CDR3nt: TGTGCCAGCAGTTACAGGCATAGCGGCGAGCAGTACTTC
CDR3aa: CASSYRHSGEQYF

abundance: .
j_gene: TRBJ2-5
len: 13
d_gene: .
v_gene: TRBV28
CDR3nt: TGTGCCAGCAGTGGGGGGGGCCTAGAGACCCAGTACTTC
CDR3aa: CASSGGGLETQYF

abundance: .
j_gene: TRBJ1-2
len: 14
d_gene: .
v_gene: TRBV4-1
CDR3nt: TGCGCCAGCAGCCCCGGAGGAGGGAACTATGGCTACACCTTC
CDR3aa: CASSPGGGNYGYTF

abundance: .
j_gene: TRBJ1-1
len: 13
d_gene: .
v_gene: TRBV24-1
CDR3nt: TGTGCCACCAGATCCTCGGGGAACACTGAAGCTTTCTTT
CDR3aa: CATRSSGNTEAFF

abundance: .
j_gene: TRBJ2-6
len: 17
d_gene: .
v_gene: TRBV3-1/TRBV3-2
CDR3nt: TGTGCCAGCAGCCAAGATCTACTCTCCTCTGGGGCCAACGTCCTGACTTTC
CDR3aa: CASSQDLLSSGANVLTF

abundance: .
j_gene: TRBJ1-1
len: 13
d_gene: .
v_gene: TRBV6-2/TRBV6-3
CDR3nt: TGTGCCAGCAGTTACCACGCAGGGACTGAAGCTTTCTTT
CDR3aa: CASSYHAGTEAFF

abundance: .
j_gene: TRBJ1-4
len: 14
d_gene: .
v_gene: TRBV28
CDR3nt: TGTGCCAGCAGCCGCGGGGGACCTAATGAAAAACTGTTTTTT
CDR3aa: CASSRGGPNEKLFF

abundance: .
j_gene: TRBJ2-1
len: 14
d_gene: TRBD1
v_gene: TRBV4-2
CDR3nt: TGTGCCAGCAGCCAAGGTACAGGGGGCTATGAGCAGTTCTTC
CDR3aa: CASSQGTGGYEQFF

abundance: .
j_gene: TRBJ2-3
len: 16
d_gene: .
v_gene: TRBV19
CDR3nt: TGTGCCAGTAGTATGGGGGGAAGCAACGGTTTGGATACGCAGTATTTT
CDR3aa: CASSMGGSNGLDTQYF

abundance: .
j_gene: TRBJ1-4
len: 14
d_gene: TRBD1
v_gene: TRBV5-1
CDR3nt: TGCGCCAGCAGCCTCGGGACAGGGGGTGAAAAACTGTTTTTT
CDR3aa: CASSLGTGGEKLFF

abundance: .
j_gene: TRBJ1-1
len: 13
d_gene: TRBD1
v_gene: TRBV29-1
CDR3nt: TGCAGCGCCTGGGACAGGCAGAACACTGAAGCTTTCTTT
CDR3aa: CSAWDRQNTEAFF

abundance: .
j_gene: TRBJ1-2
len: 15
d_gene: .
v_gene: TRBV19
CDR3nt: TGTGCCAGTAACCTTCTACAGGGAGTTAACTATGGCTACACCTTC
CDR3aa: CASNLLQGVNYGYTF

abundance: .
j_gene: TRBJ1-5
len: 16
d_gene: TRBD1
v_gene: TRBV7-9
CDR3nt: TGTGCCAGCAGCTTGTCGGTAAGCCAGGGGGGCCAGCCCCAGCATTTT
CDR3aa: CASSLSVSQGGQPQHF

abundance: .
j_gene: TRBJ1-3
len: 14
d_gene: .
v_gene: TRBV7-3
CDR3nt: TGTGCCAGCAGCCACAGGGCGGGTGGAAACACCATATATTTT
CDR3aa: CASSHRAGGNTIYF

abundance: .
j_gene: TRBJ1-4
len: 19
d_gene: TRBD1
v_gene: TRBV7-9
CDR3nt: TGTGCCAGCAGGCCCCGGGACAGGGCCCAATTGGTGTCTAATGAAAAACTGTTTTTT
CDR3aa: CASRPRDRAQLVSNEKLFF

abundance: .
j_gene: TRBJ1-4
len: 15
d_gene: TRBD1
v_gene: TRBV2
CDR3nt: TGTGCCAGCAGTGAAGCAGAGACAGGGGTGGGAAAACTGTTTTTT
CDR3aa: CASSEAETGVGKLFF

abundance: few
j_gene: TRBJ1-2
len: 15
d_gene: TRBD1
v_gene: TRBV5-8
CDR3nt: TGTGCCAGCAGCTGGTGGGACAGCCAGAACTATGGCTACACCTTC
CDR3aa: CASSWWDSQNYGYTF

abundance: .
j_gene: TRBJ2-2
len: 16
d_gene: TRBD1
v_gene: TRBV4-2
CDR3nt: TGTGCCAGCAGCCAATCCACCGGACAGGGTACCGGGGAGCTGTTTTTT
CDR3aa: CASSQSTGQGTGELFF

abundance: .
j_gene: TRBJ2-1
len: 12
d_gene: .
v_gene: TRBV14
CDR3nt: TGTGCCAGCAGCGCTTTAGACAATGAGCAGTTCTTC
CDR3aa: CASSALDNEQFF

abundance: .
j_gene: TRBJ1-1
len: 13
d_gene: .
v_gene: TRBV2
CDR3nt: TGTGCCAGCAGTGCCCCGGGGAACACTGAAGCTTTCTTT
CDR3aa: CASSAPGNTEAFF